This TCR beta chain was found in a study of vaccination effects on CD4 cells after COVID-19. Pools of viral peptides were used by the ViraFEST assay to expand antigen-specific CD4+ T cells ahead of sequencing. Investigators separated out CD4+ T cells once more than nine days of culture had passed. Participants got two doses of BNT162b2 or mRNA-1273 vaccine. Repertoires were generated with immunoSEQ multiplex PCR, while TCRdb's copy carries only in-frame clones and drops some. The table records roughly 15,000 clones, approximately 70% of them present only once. The study's findings and limits: Marked clonal contraction was seen late after vaccination (in both infection- and vaccine-induced clones).

There are 15 residues in the CDR3. The germline V gene encodes CDR1 LGHNA and CDR2 YNFKEQ. V was cut by 1 base and J by 1 base, with 8 bases left in between. A remark on this clone: Its antigen remains unidentified.

The TCR originated in a human donor who received a COVID-19 vaccine. The sequenced sample was CD4+ T cells from PBMCs cultured with SARS-CoV-2 spike peptides, obtained after COVID-19 vaccination. The V gene is TRBV4-2, the J gene TRBJ1-5; a possible D gene is TRBD1 (5 bases). The CDR3: CASSQGGGSNQPQHF. The CDR3 nucleotides are TGTGCCAGCAGCCAAGGGGGCGGAAGCAATCAGCCCCAGCATTTT.